The clone carrying this T cell receptor (beta chain) was recorded a few times. The antigen remains undetermined. Expressed TCRB transcripts got sequenced, as all isolated RNA was reverse transcribed. Here immunoSEQ multiplex PCR was the method, and the copy in TCRdb shows in-frame clones only, minus some. This sample has about 150,000 clones; approximately 12% occur once, and the top ten carry about 1.9%. V was shortened by 5 bases and J by 3 bases, with 13 bases between the two germline ends. The length of the CDR3 is 15 residues. Looked up from germline, CDR1 is SGHTA and CDR2 is FQGNSA. This sample was included in a study of beta chain features in type 1 diabetes. Findings and caveats of the study: Type 1 diabetes patients had VDJ junctions that carried fewer insertions and more deletions. Shorter TCRB CDR3s, moderately but significantly so, marked every one of the four CD4+ subsets in Type 1 diabetes patients. An over-representation of cells with high TCR expression could result from cDNA sequencing. In these data, an HLA type influence on TCRB rearrangement remained unresolved.

This receptor was obtained from a man aged 18 to 30 in good health. The J gene is TRBJ1-4, the V gene TRBV7-2; maybe TRBD1 (6 bases). The sample comprised central memory CD4+ T cells from blood. The CDR3 DNA follows: TGTGCCAGCAGCCAAGACAGGACCTCTAATGAAAAACTGTTTTTT. As protein: CASSQDRTSNEKLFF.